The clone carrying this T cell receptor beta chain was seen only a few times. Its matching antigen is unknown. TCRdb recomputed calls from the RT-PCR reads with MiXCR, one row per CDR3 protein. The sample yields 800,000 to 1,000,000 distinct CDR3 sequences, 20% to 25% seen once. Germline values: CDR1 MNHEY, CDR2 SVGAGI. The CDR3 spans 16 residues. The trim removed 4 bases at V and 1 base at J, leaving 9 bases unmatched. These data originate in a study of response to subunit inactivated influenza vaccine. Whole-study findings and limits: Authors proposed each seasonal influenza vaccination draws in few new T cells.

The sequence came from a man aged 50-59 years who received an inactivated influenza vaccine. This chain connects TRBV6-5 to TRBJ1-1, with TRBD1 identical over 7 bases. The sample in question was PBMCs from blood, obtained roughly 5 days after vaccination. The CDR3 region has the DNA TGTGCCAGCAGTTCCCCCGGGACAGTCTCGAACACTGAAGCTTTCTTT. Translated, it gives CASSSPGTVSNTEAFF.